Each of the 6 T cell receptor beta chains below was sequenced from the same sample in a study of regulatory T cells in long-lasting Graves disease. Arm-PCR of CDR3 regions with iRepertoire HTBI primers generated TCR beta libraries. TCRdb reprocessed the multiplex PCR reads with MiXCR, giving one entry per CDR3 protein. The sample comprises a few hundred thousand distinct CDR3 sequences, roughly 23% of which are singletons, and about 27% rests with the top ten. Regarding time point: persistent/refractory GD, antithyroid drugs over 5 years with positive TRAb. From RNA extracted from PBMCs, the TCR library was made. The source was peripheral blood mononuclear cells (PBMCs), collected when the disease was refractory, from a patient treated with antithyroid drugs. These receptor sequences come from a woman in her forties with Graves disease.

This clonotype occurred many times. This chain connects TRBV6-2 or TRBV6-3 to TRBJ1-2; 8 positions agree with TRBD1. V dropped 0 bases and J dropped 1; count of bases not matched to a gene: 7. The germline V gene has CDR1 MNHEY and CDR2 SVGEGT. This CDR3 comprises 17 residues. The CDR3 region is CASSYSTPQGVNYGYTF. CDR3 nucleotides: TGTGCCAGCAGTTACTCGACCCCACAGGGGGTTAACTATGGCTACACCTTC.

The V call is TRBV28, the J call TRBJ2-2, with D possibly TRBD2 on 5 matching bases. This CDR3 is built from 14 residues. Trimming shortened V by 1 base and J by 6 bases, and 9 bases separated the two germline ends. The germline CDR1 and CDR2 sequences are MDHEN and SYDVKM. CDR3 nucleotides: TGTGCCAGCAGTTTATTCCGGGGTGCCGGGGAGCTGTTTTTT. It specifies CASSLFRGAGELFF.

This clonotype was recorded only once. The chain joins TRBV6-2 or TRBV6-3 to TRBJ1-6; no definite D call. V lost 5 bases to trimming and J lost 13 bases, with 15 bases between them. This CDR3 is 13 amino acids long. Germline lookup yields CDR1 MNHEY and CDR2 SVGEGT. The CDR3 region is CASSTDPLEPLHF. CDR3 DNA sequence: TGTGCCAGCAGTACAGACCCGCTCGAGCCCCTCCACTTT.

This clonotype was counted a few times. Its ends do not fully match the called genes, so a read error is possible. The chain is built from TRBV29-1 and TRBJ1-1; D possibly corresponds to TRBD1 (6 bases). CDR3 size: 15 residues. Germline V CDR1 and CDR2: SQVTM, ANQGSEA. The DNA for the CDR3 is TGCAGCGTTGAAAGGGCGGGGGGCAGTAGGACTGAAGCTTCCTTT. Protein product: CSVERAGGSRTEASF. The variable domain in full, with the rest retrieved from reference TRBV29-1 and TRBJ1-1, is SAVISQKPSRDICQRGTSLTIQCQVDSQVTMMFWYRQQPGQSLTLIATANQGSEATYESGFVIDKFPISRPNLTFSTLTVSNMSPEDSSIYLCSVERAGGSRTEASFGQGTRLTVV.

There are many counts of this clonotype. The CDR3 protein is CASSSSGYPNQPQHF. CDR3 in DNA: TGTGCCAGCAGTTCCTCAGGGTATCCCAATCAGCCCCAGCATTTT. The chain employs TRBV28 and TRBJ1-5; D is perhaps TRBD1 (5 bases). This CDR3 is built from 15 residues. The V end lost 4 bases, the J end lost 3 bases, and 13 bases lay between the germline ends. Per the germline V gene, CDR1 is MDHEN and CDR2 is SYDVKM.

V usage is TRBV29-1 and J usage is TRBJ1-2; 9 nucleotides match TRBD1. V was pared by 5 bases and J by 6 bases, with 1 base of the junction left unmatched. The CDR3 totals 11 residues. The V gene's germline CDR1 is SQVTM and CDR2 ANQGSEA. The CDR3 nucleotides are TGCAGCGTTACAGGGGGCCATGGCTACACCTTC. This translates into CSVTGGHGYTF.